This TCR beta chain was sequenced during a study of blood T cell repertoires in COVID-19. Overall study context: Specimens from acute and convalescent COVID-19 originated in the United States, Italy and Spain. T cells, B-cell-depleted T cells, or PBMCs supplied cDNA or gDNA.

Authors' analysis steps: By means of reference gene primer amplification, nucleated cell counts were estimated. Sequenced by immunoSEQ multiplex PCR; TCRdb stores in-frame clones only, minus some. The D gene and trimming were derived from the DNA, and the V and J assignments and clone size from that table. The sample includes approximately 59,000 clones, under 90% of them seen just once. CDR3 length equals 13 residues. V gave up 9 bases and J gave up 5 bases; unmatched junction bases: 8. Per the germline V gene, CDR1 is LNHNV and CDR2 is YYDKDF (reference sequence). Specimen: peripheral blood. This rearrangement joins TRBV15 to TRBJ2-7; TRBD1 aligns across 9 bases. This clonotype originated in a middle-aged man with active COVID-19. This CDR3 is CATSHRGRDEQYF. Here the CDR3 DNA reads TGTGCCACAAGCCACAGGGGGCGCGACGAGCAGTACTTC.